These 14 T cell receptor beta chains were all obtained from the same sample, sequenced in a study of blood T cell repertoires in COVID-19. Clones were sequenced by immunoSEQ multiplex PCR, and TCRdb holds only the in-frame ones, with some missing. The sample gives 440,000 or so clones, roughly 90% of which show up once; roughly 1.4% is in the top ten. The sample consisted of peripheral blood. Receptors were obtained from a woman between 35 and 50 years old with COVID-19, enrolled during active disease.

V is TRBV4-3 and J is TRBJ2-3; 10 positions agree with TRBD2. Germline CDR1 is LGHNA and CDR2 is YSLEER. Trimming cost V 2 bases and J 0 bases; bases outside gene matches: 11. This CDR3 is 19 amino acids long. In nucleotides, the CDR3 is TGCGCCAGCAGCCAACTTGTGAGTTCTAGCGGGGGAAGCACAGATACGCAGTATTTT. It specifies CASSQLVSSSGGSTDTQYF.

The CDR3 DNA sequence: TGTGCCAGCAGCTTACGTATCGGGGAGCTGTTTTTT. This codes for CASSLRIGELFF. The V and J genes are TRBV7-2 and TRBJ2-2, with unresolved D. The germline V gene has CDR1 SGHTA and CDR2 FQGNSA. The CDR3 spans 12 residues. V gave up 2 bases and J gave up 7 bases, with 5 bases separating them.

This chain links TRBV5-6 with TRBJ1-2, with 10 bases matching TRBD1. With V trimmed by 4 bases and J by 6 bases, 9 bases remained unmatched. This CDR3 has 15 amino acids. CDR1 and CDR2 from the germline V gene are SGHDT and YYEEEE. This chain's CDR3 is CASSLNFGTGDGYTF. CDR3 nucleotides: TGTGCCAGCAGCCTGAATTTCGGGACAGGGGATGGCTACACCTTC.

This CDR3 reads CASSSGAGANVLTF. The CDR3 nucleotides read TGTGCCAGCAGCTCAGGGGCTGGGGCCAACGTCCTGACTTTC. This sequence joins TRBV7-3 and TRBJ2-6; weak D call: TRBD1 (6 bases). The germline CDR1 and CDR2 sequences are SGHTA and FQGTGA. V was shortened by 4 bases and J by 2 bases, with 6 bases between the two germline ends. This CDR3 is built from 14 residues.

The chain recombines TRBV28 with TRBJ2-1; 7 nucleotides agree with TRBD2. Germline CDR1 is MDHEN and CDR2 is SYDVKM. The CDR3 totals 15 residues. J was trimmed by 4 bases and V by 4 bases; bases with no gene match: 7. CDR3 sequence: CASSSGLGFYNEQFF. CDR3 nucleotides: TGTGCCAGCAGTTCTGGACTAGGGTTTTACAATGAGCAGTTCTTC.

J is TRBJ1-6 and V is TRBV3-1 (or the pseudogene TRBV3-2); 7 bases fit TRBD1. The J segment lost 8 bases and the V segment lost 1 base, leaving 5 bases of the junction unmatched. Germline lookup yields CDR1 LGHDT and CDR2 YNNKEL (reference sequence). There are 15 residues in the CDR3. The CDR3 region is CASSQVWQGDSPLHF. CDR3 in DNA: TGTGCCAGCAGCCAAGTGTGGCAGGGGGATTCACCCCTCCACTTT.

The V gene is TRBV27, the J gene TRBJ2-7; TRBD2 agrees at 11 bases. The CDR3 has 14 amino acids. Looked up from germline, CDR1 is MNHEY and CDR2 is SMNVEV (reference sequence). Losses at the gene ends were 3 bases for V and 4 bases for J; bases not matched to a gene: 2. The CDR3 sequence: CASSFSGRDYEQYF. The CDR3 region has the DNA TGTGCCAGCAGTTTTAGCGGGAGGGATTACGAGCAGTACTTC.

The V call is TRBV7-9, the J call TRBJ1-5; 9 positions match TRBD1. V shed 4 bases and J 5 bases; nucleotides not matched to a gene: 12. The CDR3 has 17 amino acids. Germline V gene data show CDR1 as SEHNR and CDR2 as FQNEAQ (reference sequence). CDR3 protein: CASSSEGTGRTYQPQHF. The CDR3 DNA is TGTGCCAGCAGCTCTGAGGGGACAGGGCGAACATATCAGCCCCAGCATTTT.

The chain has TRBV7-9 and TRBJ1-1, with a weak D call TRBD1 (6 bases). Germline V gene lookup returns CDR1 SEHNR and CDR2 FQNEAQ (reference sequence). This CDR3 spans 14 amino acids. With 3 bases removed from V and 0 bases from J, the gap between germline ends came to 8 bases. CDR3 loop: CASSLTGVNTEAFF. CDR3 nucleotide sequence: TGTGCCAGCAGCTTGACAGGCGTGAACACTGAAGCTTTCTTT.

V usage is TRBV6-2 or TRBV6-3 and J usage is TRBJ2-2, with 9 bases lining up with TRBD2. Unmatched junction bases numbered 10, after V lost 4 bases and J lost 1 base. CDR3 length: 18 residues. Germline CDR1 is MNHEY and CDR2 is SVGEGT. CDR3 loop: CASSSPVAGVVNTGELFF. CDR3 nucleotides: TGTGCCAGCAGTTCTCCCGTAGCGGGAGTGGTGAACACCGGGGAGCTGTTTTTT.

J is TRBJ2-7 and V is TRBV28, with D perhaps TRBD1 (6 bases). Trimming took off 1 base at V and 3 bases at J, with 16 bases between the two ends. The CDR3 totals 16 residues. Germline V gene sequence: CDR1 MDHEN, CDR2 SYDVKM. The DNA of the CDR3 is TGTGCCAGCAGTTTATCCTACCGGGACACCCTCTACGAGCAGTACTTC. It translates to CASSLSYRDTLYEQYF.

The chain uses TRBV19 and TRBJ1-2, with 7 bases lining up with TRBD1. The CDR3 is 18 residues long. Germline CDR1 is LNHDA and CDR2 is SQIVND (reference sequence). J was trimmed by 0 bases and V by 3 bases; bases with no gene match: 13. In DNA form, the CDR3 reads TGTGCCAGTAGTATCCTCTTTGACAGGGAAGGGACTAACTATGGCTACACCTTC. Translating gives CASSILFDREGTNYGYTF.

This chain connects TRBV11-2 to TRBJ2-5, with D perhaps TRBD2 (5 bases). The CDR3 consists of 15 residues. The V gene's germline CDR1 is SGHAT and CDR2 FQNNGV. V was clipped by 5 bases and J by 0 bases, with 13 bases between them. The CDR3 spells CASSRAGEYQETQYF. The CDR3 DNA is TGTGCCAGCAGCCGGGCTGGGGAGTACCAAGAGACCCAGTACTTC.

The chain employs TRBV4-3 and TRBJ1-6, with D possibly TRBD1 on 5 matching bases. The CDR3 has 14 amino acids. V was clipped by 0 bases and J by 16 bases, with 16 bases between them. CDR1 and CDR2 from the germline V gene are LGHNA and YSLEER. The CDR3 sequence: CASSQDTNRPELHF. DNA for the CDR3: TGCGCCAGCAGCCAAGATACGAACAGGCCAGAACTCCACTTT.